The T cell receptor (beta chain) under discussion was sequenced for a study of tumor and adjacent non-tumor tissue in lung cancer. In the study overall: Approximately 4 million productive TCRbeta reads were obtained per sample on average. The study's findings and limits: TCR diversity was significantly greater in tumor than normal lung tissue. Patients with more diverse tumor TCRs had worse survival.

A modified ARM-PCR protocol with three rounds of nested PCR amplified TCRbeta. Using its own MiXCR run on the multiplex PCR reads, TCRdb lists one record per CDR3 protein. The table shows under 150,000 distinct CDR3 sequences, with around 61% occurring only once. Unmatched junction bases numbered 18, after V lost 7 bases and J lost 5 bases. The CDR3 is 18 residues long. The V gene's germline CDR1 is MNHEY and CDR2 SVGAGI. RNA was extracted from bulk tissue without any cell sorting. Between August and November 2014, newly diagnosed, chemotherapy-naive lung cancer patients underwent thoracic surgery in China. A note on this clonotype: Its matching antigen is unknown.

The receptor was derived from a man between 60 and 70 years old with small cell lung cancer. The chain carries TRBV6-5 and TRBJ2-7, with 12 bases lining up with TRBD2. The sequencing sample was made of lung tumor tissue. The CDR3: CASMPRERGLAGRNEQYF. The CDR3 DNA sequence: TGTGCCAGCATGCCCCGGGAGAGGGGACTAGCGGGCAGAAACGAGCAGTACTTC.